Listed here are 9 T cell receptor beta chains from one sample, sequenced in a study of OX40 agonist ivuxolimab in advanced cancers. TCRdb keeps only in-frame clones here, not all; method: immunoSEQ multiplex PCR. The sample records around 75,000 clones, approximately 89% being singletons. The sequenced sample was CD4+ or CD8+ T cells sorted from blood, obtained in a trial of the OX40 agonist ivuxolimab. These receptors were obtained from an adult with an advanced solid tumor such as melanoma, head and neck, liver or kidney cancer.

V is TRBV23-1 and J is TRBJ2-5, with D perhaps being TRBD1 or TRBD2 (5 bases each). TRBV23-1 belongs to the ORF category, with a function that is uncertain. V was trimmed by 11 bases and J by 5 bases, leaving 18 bases between them. The CDR3 runs 13 residues. The CDR3 DNA is TGCGCCGGACTTGTAAACAGGCGGGAGACCCAGTACTTC. Translating gives CAGLVNRRETQYF.

This clone appeared once. Its ends do not fully match the called genes, so a read error is possible. The V gene is TRBV7-7, the J gene TRBJ2-3; TRBD2 aligns across 11 bases. The V gene's germline CDR1 is SSHAT and CDR2 FNYEAQ (reference sequence). CDR3 length equals 15 residues. The CDR3 DNA reads TGTGCTAGCAGCCGACTAGCGGGAAGCACAGATACGCAGTATTTT. Protein sequence: CASSRLAGSTDTQYF.

This clone was recorded once. The chain is built from TRBV29-1 and TRBJ1-3; D is perhaps TRBD1 (6 bases). Germline values: CDR1 SQVTM, CDR2 ANQGSEA. This CDR3 comprises 15 residues. V was trimmed by 6 bases and J by 0 bases, leaving 15 bases between them. For the CDR3, the DNA is TGCAGCGTCTTGACAGGACTCCCCTCTGGAAACACCATATATTTT. Its translation is CSVLTGLPSGNTIYF. The complete variable domain, with remaining parts taken from reference TRBV29-1 and TRBJ1-3, reads SAVISQKPSRDICQRGTSLTIQCQVDSQVTMMFWYRQQPGQSLTLIATANQGSEATYESGFVIDKFPISRPNLTFSTLTVSNMSPEDSSIYLCSVLTGLPSGNTIYFGEGSWLTVV.

The V call is TRBV7-2, the J call TRBJ1-4; D is uncertain. Trimming took off 6 bases at V and 3 bases at J, with 8 bases between the two ends. From germline, CDR1 is SGHTA and CDR2 FQGNSA. The CDR3 runs 13 residues. The CDR3 DNA sequence: TGTGCCAGCAGGCCCGGGGCTAATGAAAAACTGTTTTTT. It specifies CASRPGANEKLFF.

J is TRBJ2-7 and V is TRBV27, with TRBD2 matching 7 bases. This CDR3 has 14 amino acids. The J segment lost 4 bases and the V segment lost 8 bases, leaving 11 bases of the junction unmatched. Looked up from germline, CDR1 is MNHEY and CDR2 is SMNVEV (reference sequence). Written as DNA, the CDR3 is TGTGCCAGCGGGGGAGGGACGCTCGGGTACGAGCAGTACTTC. Amino acid sequence: CASGGGTLGYEQYF.

V usage is TRBV27 and J usage is TRBJ1-2; 7 nucleotides line up with TRBD1. There are 15 residues in the CDR3. The junction had 6 bases not matched to a gene; V was cut back by 2 bases and J by 3 bases. Germline CDR1 is MNHEY and CDR2 is SMNVEV (reference sequence). This chain's CDR3 is CASSLLPQGDYGYTF. The DNA of the CDR3 is TGTGCCAGCAGTTTACTCCCGCAGGGGGACTATGGCTACACCTTC.

V and J are TRBV6-5 and TRBJ2-7, with TRBD2 identical over 7 bases. The junction had 8 bases not matched to a gene; V was cut back by 3 bases and J by 3 bases. CDR3 size: 15 residues. CDR1 is MNHEY and CDR2 is SVGAGI in the germline V gene. CDR3 loop: CASSYTGGPFYEQYF. In DNA, the CDR3 is TGTGCCAGCAGTTATACGGGAGGCCCGTTCTACGAGCAGTACTTC.

The chain employs TRBV12-5 and TRBJ1-2; possible D gene TRBD1, 6 bases. Germline V gene data show CDR1 as LGHNT and CDR2 as FRNRAP. This CDR3 is built from 13 residues. The V gene lost 1 base and the J gene lost 6 bases, with 9 bases spanning the gap. The CDR3 region has the DNA TGTGCTAGTGGTTTGGGGGGGCGAGATGGCTACACCTTC. This codes for CASGLGGRDGYTF. The full variable domain, rest sourced from reference TRBV12-5 and TRBJ1-2, is DARVTQTPRHKVTEMGQEVTMRCQPILGHNTVFWYRQTMMQGLELLAYFRNRAPLDDSGMPKDRFSAEMPDATLATLKIQPSEPRDSAVYFCASGLGGRDGYTFGSGTRLTVV.

The J gene is TRBJ2-7, the V gene TRBV6-1; 7 bases are a match to TRBD1. The CDR3 is made up of 14 amino acids. Germline V gives CDR1 MNHNS, CDR2 SASEGT. The trim removed 2 bases at V and 2 bases at J, leaving 3 bases unmatched. CDR3 nucleotides: TGTGCCAGCAGTGAACTCGACAGGGCCTACGAGCAGTACTTC. It yields the protein CASSELDRAYEQYF.